The rows below give T cell receptor beta chains drawn from one sample of a study of blood T cell repertoires in COVID-19. Some clones are missing from TCRdb's copy, which holds only in-frame ones; the method was immunoSEQ multiplex PCR. The table records about 220,000 clones, roughly 80% of them present only once. Sequencing used peripheral blood. Receptors were obtained from a woman aged 55-69 years who had recovered from COVID-19. Both conserved end residues are part of each CDR3. A D gene is named only where the DNA matches it firmly. The size of a clone is reported for some rows only, either as once, few or many, or as a class for expanded clones.

clone_size,d_call,cdr3_length,j_call,v_call,cdr3_nt,cdr3_aa
-,-,12,TRBJ2-1,TRBV6-5,TGTGCCACCAGCGGAGATTACAATGAGCAGTTCTTC,CATSGDYNEQFF
-,TRBD2,18,TRBJ2-3,TRBV27,TGTGCCAGCAGTTCCCACGGACTAGCGGGGGGGCATTCAGATACGCAGTATTTT,CASSSHGLAGGHSDTQYF
once,-,13,TRBJ2-5,TRBV18,TGTGCCAGCTCATTCAGGGTTCGAGAGACCCAGTACTTC,CASSFRVRETQYF
-,TRBD2,15,TRBJ2-7,TRBV5-1,TGCGCCAGCAGCGGACTAGCGGGGGGCTCCTACGAGCAGTACTTC,CASSGLAGGSYEQYF
-,TRBD2,16,TRBJ2-2,TRBV10-1,TGCGCCCGCAGTGAGTCGGGGCGGGGGGGCCCCGGGGAGCTGTTTTTT,CARSESGRGGPGELFF
few,TRBD1,12,TRBJ1-6,TRBV19,TGTGCCAGTAGTGACAGGGAATCACCCCTCCACTTT,CASSDRESPLHF
-,-,15,TRBJ1-1,TRBV4-3,TGCGCCAGCAGCCAATTAATGGGGGCGAACACTGAAGCTTTCTTT,CASSQLMGANTEAFF
-,-,13,TRBJ1-1,TRBV6-5,TGTGCCGTGCTCGTTCTAATGAACACTGAAGCTTTCTTT,CAVLVLMNTEAFF
-,-,14,TRBJ2-7,TRBV4-1,TGCGCCAGCAGCCAAGAGGCGGGCCCCTACGAGCAGTACTTC,CASSQEAGPYEQYF
-,-,18,TRBJ1-3,TRBV7-6,TGTGCCAGCAGCCATGCTAGAGGCCGGGGAACTGGTGGAAACACCATATATTTT,CASSHARGRGTGGNTIYF
-,-,14,TRBJ2-3,TRBV7-2,TGTGCCAGCAGCTTAGACGCGGGCACAGATACGCAGTATTTT,CASSLDAGTDTQYF
-,-,11,TRBJ1-2,TRBV27,TGTGCCAGCAGTTTCGTATATGGCTACACCTTC,CASSFVYGYTF
-,-,14,TRBJ2-7,TRBV18,TGTGCCAGCTCACCCCAGGGGAACACCTACGAGCAGTACTTC,CASSPQGNTYEQYF
-,TRBD2,14,TRBJ2-1,TRBV11-2,TGTGCCAGCAGCTTAGAGCGGGGGGGCCTCGAGCAGTTCTTC,CASSLERGGLEQFF
-,TRBD1,14,TRBJ2-1,TRBV18,TGTGCCAGCTCACAATCAGGACAGGGGGATGAGCAGTTCTTC,CASSQSGQGDEQFF
-,-,12,TRBJ2-7,TRBV11-2,TGTGCCAGCAGGCGGGAAGGTTACGAGCAGTACTTC,CASRREGYEQYF
-,-,14,TRBJ2-1,TRBV24-1,TGTGCCACCAGTGATTTGGGGACAAACAATGAGCAGTTCTTC,CATSDLGTNNEQFF
-,-,15,TRBJ2-3,TRBV2,TGTGCCAGCAGTGTTCCTAGGGGTCGGACAGATACGCAGTATTTT,CASSVPRGRTDTQYF
-,TRBD2,15,TRBJ2-5,TRBV30,TGTGCCTGGAGTGTGGGAGCGGGGCTCCAAGAGACCCAGTACTTC,CAWSVGAGLQETQYF
-,-,12,TRBJ1-1,TRBV6-2/TRBV6-3,TGTGCCAGCAGTTACTCGGAGAGGGAAGCTTTCTTT,CASSYSEREAFF